Each of the 14 T cell receptor beta chains below was sequenced from the same sample in a study of regulatory T cells. The primer mix had 52 TRBV and 13 TRBJ primers. Sequencing used immunoSEQ multiplex PCR; TCRdb keeps in-frame clones, though not all of them. The repertoire consists of about 6,000 clones, with 84% occurring once and the leading ten covering about 28%. Material for sequencing was CD8+ T cells sorted from blood. Receptors originate from a child under 18 with CD3G deficiency.

The gene calls are TRBV27 and TRBJ2-1; 8 bases are a match to TRBD2. This CDR3 contains 16 residues. V lost 6 bases, J lost 0 bases, and 7 bases stayed unmatched. Looked up from germline, CDR1 is MNHEY and CDR2 is SMNVEV (reference sequence). Here the CDR3 DNA reads TGTGCCAGCAGCCCCTTAGCGGGGACCTCCTACAATGAGCAGTTCTTC. It yields the protein CASSPLAGTSYNEQFF.

CDR3 loop: CASGSGLAGNEQYF. The CDR3, as DNA: TGTGCCAGCGGCTCCGGACTAGCGGGAAACGAGCAGTACTTC. The rearrangement uses TRBV28 and TRBJ2-7, with TRBD2 matching 12 bases. Trimming removed 8 bases from V and 5 bases from J; junction bases left unmatched: 7. Germline V gene data show CDR1 as MDHEN and CDR2 as SYDVKM. The CDR3 is made up of 14 amino acids.

This chain uses TRBV7-1 with TRBJ2-7, with D perhaps TRBD1 (5 bases). TRBV7-1 is treated as an ORF (open reading frame) with a function not yet certain. The CDR3 has 13 amino acids. Trimming pared 6 bases from V and 7 bases from J, leaving 16 bases between. The CDR3 region is CASSTSQGAEQYF. CDR3 bases: TGTGCCAGCAGTACGTCCCAGGGTGCTGAGCAGTACTTC.

The genes are TRBV6-1 and TRBJ2-7, with 9 bases that match TRBD1. Trimming removed 1 base from V and 3 bases from J; junction bases left unmatched: 1. The V gene's germline CDR1 is MNHNS and CDR2 SASEGT. The CDR3 sequence is 14 residues long. The CDR3 DNA reads TGTGCCAGCAGTGAAGTGGACAGGGGCTACGAGCAGTACTTC. Protein product: CASSEVDRGYEQYF.

This clone was seen just once. The chain employs TRBV28 and TRBJ2-3; no reliable D call. CDR3 size: 15 residues. V was shortened by 4 bases and J by 0 bases, with 11 bases between the two germline ends. CDR1 is MDHEN, CDR2 SYDVKM, per germline. CDR3 protein: CASSYRAPSTDTQYF. CDR3 DNA sequence: TGTGCCAGCAGTTACCGGGCCCCTAGCACAGATACGCAGTATTTT.

The gene calls are TRBV10-3 and TRBJ2-2, with 8 bases fitting TRBD2. The CDR3 has 16 amino acids. Germline values: CDR1 ENHRY, CDR2 SYGVKD. With V trimmed by 8 bases and J by 1 base, 9 bases remained unmatched. The CDR3: CAIGASGGRNTGELFF. In DNA, the CDR3 is TGTGCCATCGGGGCGAGCGGGGGACGGAACACCGGGGAGCTGTTTTTT.

The chain joins TRBV6-6 to TRBJ2-4; 7 bases fit TRBD2. Per the germline V gene, CDR1 is MNHNY and CDR2 is SVGAGI (reference sequence). There are 14 residues in the CDR3. The junction had 14 bases not matched to a gene; V was cut back by 5 bases and J by 13 bases. In nucleotides, the CDR3 is TGTGCCAGCAGTCCAAGCGGGAAGGGGCCAGTACAGTACTTC. Encoded protein: CASSPSGKGPVQYF.

This clone was seen only a few times. J is TRBJ2-4 and V is TRBV27; the D call may be TRBD1 or TRBD2 (5 bases each). Trimming shortened V by 9 bases and J by 1 base, and 25 bases separated the two germline ends. This CDR3 comprises 18 residues. CDR1 is MNHEY, CDR2 SMNVEV, per germline (reference sequence). Here the CDR3 DNA reads TGTGCCAGGGAAAGGGACGGCAAAAGGGATCGGGCCAAAAACATTCAGTACTTC. This gives the protein CARERDGKRDRAKNIQYF.

The rearrangement joins TRBV7-3 to TRBJ2-1, with TRBD1 matching over 9 bases. V shed 4 bases and J 8 bases; nucleotides not matched to a gene: 9. This CDR3 is built from 15 residues. From germline, CDR1 is SGHTA and CDR2 FQGTGA. CDR3 region: CASSSTGGAGDEQFF. The CDR3 DNA sequence: TGTGCCAGCAGCTCTACAGGGGGCGCCGGGGATGAGCAGTTCTTC.

The chain uses TRBV11-3 and TRBJ2-7; possibly TRBD1 for D (5 bases). The ends were cut back, 0 bases at V and 3 bases at J, with 12 bases in the middle. The germline CDR1 and CDR2 sequences are SGHNT and YENEEA. The CDR3 runs 15 residues. For the CDR3, the DNA is TGTGCCAGCAGCTTAGATCCGGACATTAGCTACGAGCAGTACTTC. Encoded protein: CASSLDPDISYEQYF.

The chain joins TRBV4-1 to TRBJ2-7; D possibly uses TRBD1 or TRBD2 (5 bases each). CDR3 length equals 13 residues. V lost 4 bases to trimming and J lost 6 bases, with 13 bases between them. From germline, CDR1 is MGHRA and CDR2 YSYEKL. This chain's CDR3 is CASSRDEGREQYF. CDR3 sequence (DNA): TGCGCCAGCAGCCGGGACGAGGGCCGCGAGCAGTACTTC.

CDR3 loop: CASSPVQGSYEQYF. CDR3 DNA sequence: TGTGCCAGCAGTCCAGTACAGGGGAGCTACGAGCAGTACTTC. The J gene is TRBJ2-7, the V gene TRBV6-1; TRBD1 agrees at 7 bases. CDR1 is MNHNS, CDR2 SASEGT, per germline. The CDR3 totals 14 residues. V dropped 5 bases and J dropped 3; count of bases not matched to a gene: 7.

This sequence joins TRBV11-2 and TRBJ2-1; 13 nucleotides align to TRBD2. Trimming at V came to 4 bases and at J to 6 bases, leaving 3 bases not matched to a gene. The CDR3 is 15 amino acids. Germline V gene sequence: CDR1 SGHAT, CDR2 FQNNGV. CDR3 DNA: TGTGCCAGCAGCTCAACTAGCGGGAGGGCCAATGAGCAGTTCTTC. Translating gives CASSSTSGRANEQFF.

This chain links TRBV28 with TRBJ2-5, with D possibly matching TRBD2 (6 bases). The V gene lost 3 bases and the J gene lost 1 base, with 9 bases spanning the gap. The CDR3 extends over 14 amino acids. CDR1 MDHEN and CDR2 SYDVKM come from the germline V gene. For the CDR3, the DNA is TGTGCCAGCAGTTTGGGGGACTTCCAAGAGACCCAGTACTTC. Translating it yields CASSLGDFQETQYF.